This TCR beta chain was found in a study of OX40 agonist ivuxolimab in advanced cancers. The wider study: A partial response was reached by three patients: one with hepatocellular carcinoma and two with cutaneous melanoma.

Remarks on this clone: Its antigen is undetermined.

Study-wide results and caveats: Relative to CD4+, CD8+ T cells held more expanded clones on average.

Profiled with immunoSEQ multiplex PCR; TCRdb holds only in-frame clones, not every one. Of about 82,000 clones detected, less than 90% appear once; the ten largest clones hold around 0.88%. CDR3 size: 16 residues. Germline V gene data show CDR1 as SGDLS and CDR2 as YYNGEE. The trim removed 4 bases at V and 5 bases at J, leaving 12 bases unmatched. This clonotype was sampled from an adult with an advanced solid tumor such as melanoma, head and neck, liver or kidney cancer. The material was CD4+ or CD8+ T cells sorted from blood, obtained in a trial of the OX40 agonist ivuxolimab. The V gene is TRBV9, the J gene TRBJ2-7, with 10 bases aligning to TRBD1. As DNA, the CDR3 is TGTGCCAGCAGCCCCCGAGGGGGACAGGGGTTCAACGAGCAGTACTTC. Its protein is CASSPRGGQGFNEQYF.